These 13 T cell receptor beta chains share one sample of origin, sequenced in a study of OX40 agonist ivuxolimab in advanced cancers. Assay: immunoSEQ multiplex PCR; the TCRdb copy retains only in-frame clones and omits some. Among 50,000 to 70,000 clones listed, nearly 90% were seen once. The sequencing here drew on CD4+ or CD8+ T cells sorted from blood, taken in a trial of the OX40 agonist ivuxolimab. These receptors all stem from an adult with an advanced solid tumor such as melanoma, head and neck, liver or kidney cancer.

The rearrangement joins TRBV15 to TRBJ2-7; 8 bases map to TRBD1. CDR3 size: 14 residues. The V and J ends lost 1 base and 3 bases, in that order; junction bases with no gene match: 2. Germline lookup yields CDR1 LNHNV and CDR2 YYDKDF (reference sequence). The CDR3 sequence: CATSRGGQVYEQYF. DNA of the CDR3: TGTGCCACCAGCAGAGGGGGACAGGTCTACGAGCAGTACTTC.

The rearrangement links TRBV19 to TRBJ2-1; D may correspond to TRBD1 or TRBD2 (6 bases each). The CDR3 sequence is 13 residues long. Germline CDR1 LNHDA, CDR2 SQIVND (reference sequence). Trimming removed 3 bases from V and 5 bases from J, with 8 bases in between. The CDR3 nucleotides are TGTGCCAGTAGTATTGGGGGGCACAATGAGCAGTTCTTC. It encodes CASSIGGHNEQFF.

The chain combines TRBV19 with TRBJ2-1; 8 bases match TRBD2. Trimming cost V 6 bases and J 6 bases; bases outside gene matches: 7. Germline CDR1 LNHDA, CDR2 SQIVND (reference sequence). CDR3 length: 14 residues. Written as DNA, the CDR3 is TGTGCCAGTAGACCTAGCGGGCAACTCAATGAGCAGTTCTTC. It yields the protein CASRPSGQLNEQFF.

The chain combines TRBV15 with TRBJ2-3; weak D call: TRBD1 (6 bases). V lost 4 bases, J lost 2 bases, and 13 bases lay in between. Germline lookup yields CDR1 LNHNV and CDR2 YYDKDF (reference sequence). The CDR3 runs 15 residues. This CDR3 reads CATSTSNRVTDTQYF. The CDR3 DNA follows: TGTGCCACCAGCACTTCTAACAGGGTCACAGATACGCAGTATTTT.

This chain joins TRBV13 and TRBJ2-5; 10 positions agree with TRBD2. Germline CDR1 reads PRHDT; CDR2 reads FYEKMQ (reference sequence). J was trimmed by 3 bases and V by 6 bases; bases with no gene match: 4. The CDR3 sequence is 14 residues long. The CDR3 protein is CASRPTSGEETQYF. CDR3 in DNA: TGTGCCAGCAGGCCCACTAGCGGGGAAGAGACCCAGTACTTC.

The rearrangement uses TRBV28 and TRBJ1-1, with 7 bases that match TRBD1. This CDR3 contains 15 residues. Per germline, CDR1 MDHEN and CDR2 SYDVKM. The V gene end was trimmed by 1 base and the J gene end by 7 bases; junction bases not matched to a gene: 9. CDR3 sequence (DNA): TGTGCCAGCAGTTTATATCGGACAGGCCACCTTGAAGCTTTCTTT. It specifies CASSLYRTGHLEAFF.

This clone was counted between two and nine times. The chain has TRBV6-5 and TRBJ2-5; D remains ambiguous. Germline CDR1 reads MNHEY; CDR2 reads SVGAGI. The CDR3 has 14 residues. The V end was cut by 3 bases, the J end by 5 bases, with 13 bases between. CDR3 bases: TGTGCCAGCAGTTATGGGCACTTAAGGGAGACCCAGTACTTC. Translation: CASSYGHLRETQYF.

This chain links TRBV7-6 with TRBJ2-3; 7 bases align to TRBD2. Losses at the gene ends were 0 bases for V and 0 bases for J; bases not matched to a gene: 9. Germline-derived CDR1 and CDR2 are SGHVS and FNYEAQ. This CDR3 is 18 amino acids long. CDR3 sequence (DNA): TGTGCCAGCAGCTTAGCGGCCCTCAGGGAGGGGAGCACAGATACGCAGTATTTT. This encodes CASSLAALREGSTDTQYF.

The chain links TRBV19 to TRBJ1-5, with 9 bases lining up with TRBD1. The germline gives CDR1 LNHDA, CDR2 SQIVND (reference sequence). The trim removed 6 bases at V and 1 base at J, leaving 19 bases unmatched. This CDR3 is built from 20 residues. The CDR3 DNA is TGTGCCAGTAGCCCCTCCCTCCGGGACAGGGTGGTAGAAAGCAATCAGCCCCAGCATTTT. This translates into CASSPSLRDRVVESNQPQHF.

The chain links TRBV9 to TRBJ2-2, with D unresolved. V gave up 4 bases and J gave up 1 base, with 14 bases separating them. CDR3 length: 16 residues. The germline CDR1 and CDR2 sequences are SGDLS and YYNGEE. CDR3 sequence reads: CASSLTFPENTGELFF. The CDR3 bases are TGTGCCAGCAGCTTGACTTTCCCTGAGAACACCGGGGAGCTGTTTTTT.

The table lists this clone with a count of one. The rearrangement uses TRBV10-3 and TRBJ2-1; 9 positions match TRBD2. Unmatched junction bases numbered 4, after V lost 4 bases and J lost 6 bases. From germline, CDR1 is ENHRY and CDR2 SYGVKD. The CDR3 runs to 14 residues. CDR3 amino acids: CAISGLAGTNEQFF. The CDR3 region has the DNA TGTGCCATCAGTGGGCTAGCGGGAACCAATGAGCAGTTCTTC.

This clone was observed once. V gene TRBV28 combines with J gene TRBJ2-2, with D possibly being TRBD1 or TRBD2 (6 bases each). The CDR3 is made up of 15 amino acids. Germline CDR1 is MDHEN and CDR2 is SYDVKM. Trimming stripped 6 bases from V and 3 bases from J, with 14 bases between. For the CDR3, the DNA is TGTGCCAGCAGCCTCGGGGGCGGGGACACCGGGGAGCTGTTTTTT. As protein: CASSLGGGDTGELFF. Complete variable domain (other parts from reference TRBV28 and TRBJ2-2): DVKVTQSSRYLVKRTGEKVFLECVQDMDHENMFWYRQDPGLGLRLIYFSYDVKMKEKGDIPEGYSVSREKKERFSLILESASTNQTSMYLCASSLGGGDTGELFFGEGSRLTVL.

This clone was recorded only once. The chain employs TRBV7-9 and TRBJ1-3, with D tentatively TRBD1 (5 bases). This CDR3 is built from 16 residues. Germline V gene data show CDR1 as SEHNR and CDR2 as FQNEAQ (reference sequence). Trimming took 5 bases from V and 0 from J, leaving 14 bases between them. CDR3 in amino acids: CASSTTGGNSGNTIYF. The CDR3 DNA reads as TGTGCCAGCAGCACTACAGGTGGGAACTCTGGAAACACCATATATTTT.